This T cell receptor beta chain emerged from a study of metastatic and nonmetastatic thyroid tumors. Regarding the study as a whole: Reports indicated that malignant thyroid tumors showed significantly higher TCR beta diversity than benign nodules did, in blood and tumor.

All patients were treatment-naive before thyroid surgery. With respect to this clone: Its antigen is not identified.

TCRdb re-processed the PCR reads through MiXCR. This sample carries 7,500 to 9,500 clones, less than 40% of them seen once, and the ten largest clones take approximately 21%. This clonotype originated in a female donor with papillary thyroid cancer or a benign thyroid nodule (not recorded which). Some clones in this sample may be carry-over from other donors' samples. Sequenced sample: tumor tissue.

The CDR3 here is CAITAGVNYNSPLHF. The DNA for the CDR3 is TGTGCCATCACCGCAGGGGTCAACTATAATTCACCCCTCCACTTT. The chain combines TRBV14 with TRBJ1-6, with a tentative D call TRBD1 (6 bases). This CDR3 comprises 15 residues. Trimming took 10 bases from V and 3 from J, leaving 16 bases between them. CDR1 is SGHDN, CDR2 FVKESK, per germline.